What follows are 17 T cell receptor beta chains derived from one specimen sequenced in a study of cytomegalovirus exposure and HLA in healthy donors. 60 Vbeta and 13 Jbeta primers were used in PCR. The table came from immunoSEQ multiplex PCR; TCRdb's copy has only in-frame clones and leaves some out. The sample holds more than 85,000 clones, 77% seen once. Source material: PBMCs. The source of these receptors is a female donor in good health and CMV-seronegative.

The J gene is TRBJ2-7, the V gene TRBV10-3, with TRBD2 as a possible D gene (5 bases). The germline V gene has CDR1 ENHRY and CDR2 SYGVKD. Trimming removed 5 bases from V and 0 bases from J, with 11 bases in between. The length of the CDR3 is 14 residues. CDR3 residues: CAISRESGSYEQYF. The CDR3 coding sequence is TGTGCCATCAGTAGGGAAAGCGGCTCCTACGAGCAGTACTTC.

The genes are TRBV19 and TRBJ2-4; 8 bases match TRBD2. This CDR3 has 15 amino acids. V lost 2 bases and J lost 3; bases outside the gene matches: 3. Germline V gene data show CDR1 as LNHDA and CDR2 as SQIVND (reference sequence). The CDR3 DNA is TGTGCCAGTAGTATATCGGGGGGGTTCAAAAACATTCAGTACTTC. This sequence encodes CASSISGGFKNIQYF.

The chain uses TRBV5-6 and TRBJ1-3, with TRBD1 matching 9 bases. The germline gives CDR1 SGHDT, CDR2 YYEEEE. CDR3 length equals 15 residues. V lost 0 bases to trimming and J lost 2 bases; unmatched junction nucleotides: 0. The DNA of the CDR3 is TGTGCCAGCAGCTTGGGGACAGGGGCTGGAAACACCATATATTTT. Its translation is CASSLGTGAGNTIYF.

The chain is built from TRBV5-6 and TRBJ1-5; 7 bases fit TRBD1. CDR1 is SGHDT and CDR2 is YYEEEE in the germline V gene. Trimming took 2 bases from V and 5 from J; bases not matched to a gene: 1. CDR3 length equals 13 residues. CDR3 amino acids: CASSLTGDQPQHF. The CDR3 bases are TGTGCCAGCAGCTTAACAGGGGATCAGCCCCAGCATTTT. Variable domain in full (rest from reference TRBV5-6 and TRBJ1-5): DAGVTQSPTHLIKTRGQQVTLRCSPKSGHDTVSWYQQALGQGPQFIFQYYEEEERQRGNFPDRFSGHQFPNYSSELNVNALLLGDSALYLCASSLTGDQPQHFGDGTRLSIL.

This chain uses TRBV18 with TRBJ2-7; D not certain. Germline V gene data show CDR1 as KGHSH and CDR2 as LQKENI. This CDR3 contains 13 residues. V was trimmed by 3 bases and J by 4 bases, leaving 10 bases between them. CDR3 DNA: TGTGCCAGCTCACCCCCCACACTATACGAGCAGTACTTC. It specifies CASSPPTLYEQYF.

The genes are TRBV4-1 and TRBJ2-1, with a possible D match to TRBD1 (6 bases). Trimming stripped 0 bases from V and 6 bases from J, with 21 bases between. CDR3 length equals 18 residues. In germline, CDR1 is MGHRA, CDR2 YSYEKL. DNA for the CDR3: TGCGCCAGCAGCCAAGACCCCCGAGGACAGCGGCTTGGCAATGAGCAGTTCTTC. Encoded protein: CASSQDPRGQRLGNEQFF.

V is TRBV30 and J is TRBJ1-5; no firm D call. This CDR3 is 14 amino acids long. Trimming shortened V by 1 base and J by 3 bases, and 10 bases separated the two germline ends. From germline, CDR1 is GTSNPN and CDR2 SVGIG (reference sequence). CDR3 amino acids: CAWSARGNNQPQHF. CDR3 DNA: TGTGCCTGGAGTGCTCGGGGAAACAATCAGCCCCAGCATTTT.

CDR3 sequence (DNA): TGTGCCACGACAGGGGAGGGAGCTAACTATGGCTACACCTTC. Residues: CATTGEGANYGYTF. This rearrangement joins TRBV25-1 to TRBJ1-2; 8 nucleotides agree with TRBD1. CDR1 MGHDK and CDR2 SYGVNS come from the germline V gene. The CDR3 loop spans 14 amino acids. With V trimmed by 10 bases and J by 0 bases, 7 bases remained unmatched.

The V gene is TRBV11-3, the J gene TRBJ1-1; TRBD1 matches 11 bases. Germline V gives CDR1 SGHNT, CDR2 YENEEA. V shed 2 bases, J shed 3 bases, and the junction held 8 bases outside the gene matches. CDR3 length: 17 amino acids. CDR3 loop: CASSLKLRDRGDTEAFF. Written as DNA, the CDR3 is TGTGCCAGCAGCTTAAAGTTAAGGGACAGGGGGGACACTGAAGCTTTCTTT.

This sequence joins TRBV5-8 and TRBJ2-7, with D perhaps TRBD2 (6 bases). CDR3 size: 14 residues. Trimming shortened V by 2 bases and J by 0 bases, and 9 bases separated the two germline ends. Per the germline V gene, CDR1 is SGHTS and CDR2 is YDEGEE. CDR3 sequence: CASSFGTDSYEQYF. Written as DNA, the CDR3 is TGTGCCAGCAGCTTCGGGACTGACTCCTACGAGCAGTACTTC.

This chain's CDR3 is CASSHAGQGGYGYTF. The CDR3 nucleotides read TGTGCCAGCAGTCACGCGGGACAGGGGGGCTATGGCTACACCTTC. The chain has TRBV5-6 and TRBJ1-2; 11 bases line up with TRBD1. The CDR3 covers 15 residues. The ends lost 5 bases at V and 4 bases at J; junction bases unmatched: 7. Germline CDR1 SGHDT, CDR2 YYEEEE. The variable domain in full, with the rest retrieved from reference TRBV5-6 and TRBJ1-2, is DAGVTQSPTHLIKTRGQQVTLRCSPKSGHDTVSWYQQALGQGPQFIFQYYEEEERQRGNFPDRFSGHQFPNYSSELNVNALLLGDSALYLCASSHAGQGGYGYTFGSGTRLTVV.

The table lists this clone with a count of one. This chain links TRBV28 with TRBJ2-5; D may be TRBD2 (5 bases). The germline V and J ends were trimmed by 3 bases and 3 bases, with 14 bases remaining between them. The germline V gene has CDR1 MDHEN and CDR2 SYDVKM. The CDR3 length is 15 residues. CDR3 in amino acids: CASSLSGLSEETQYF. The CDR3 DNA reads as TGTGCCAGCAGTTTGAGCGGACTGTCGGAAGAGACCCAGTACTTC. The full variable domain, completed using reference TRBV28 and TRBJ2-5, is DVKVTQSSRYLVKRTGEKVFLECVQDMDHENMFWYRQDPGLGLRLIYFSYDVKMKEKGDIPEGYSVSREKKERFSLILESASTNQTSMYLCASSLSGLSEETQYFGPGTRLLVL.

The chain employs TRBV2 and TRBJ2-7; a possible D gene is TRBD2 (6 bases). Trimming removed 6 bases at V and 2 bases at J, with 17 bases between. The CDR3 has 15 residues. From germline, CDR1 is SNHLY and CDR2 FYNNEI. CDR3 loop: CASRAGPTTTYEQYF. The CDR3 DNA is TGTGCCAGCAGGGCGGGACCGACTACAACCTACGAGCAGTACTTC.

CDR3 region: CASSASGGILQGEQYF. CDR3 nucleotides: TGTGCCAGCAGTGCTAGCGGGGGGATCCTACAGGGCGAGCAGTACTTC. The chain links TRBV6-1 to TRBJ2-7; 11 bases are a match to TRBD2. J was trimmed by 6 bases and V by 4 bases; bases with no gene match: 11. The CDR3 contains 16 residues. The germline V gene has CDR1 MNHNS and CDR2 SASEGT.

The J gene is TRBJ2-1, the V gene TRBV6-5; TRBD2 matches at 8 bases. V was clipped by 0 bases and J by 4 bases; unmatched bases: 2. The CDR3 is 15 residues long. Per germline, CDR1 MNHEY and CDR2 SVGAGI. CDR3 DNA: TGTGCCAGCAGTTACTCAGCGGGAGCATACAATGAGCAGTTCTTC. Its protein is CASSYSAGAYNEQFF.

V is TRBV5-1 and J is TRBJ1-5; the D gene is possibly TRBD1 (6 bases). The CDR3 covers 13 residues. V gave up 4 bases and J gave up 5 bases, with 10 bases separating them. Germline CDR1 and CDR2: SGHRS and YFSETQ. The CDR3 DNA reads TGCGCCAGCAGCCCAGGGGCAGATCAGCCCCAGCATTTT. Translating it yields CASSPGADQPQHF.

This chain connects TRBV5-1 to TRBJ1-2, with 9 bases that match TRBD1. The V gene's germline CDR1 is SGHRS and CDR2 YFSETQ. The CDR3 loop spans 16 amino acids. Losses at the gene ends were 1 base for V and 6 bases for J; bases not matched to a gene: 10. The CDR3 region is CASSLLVGQGIDGYTF. For the CDR3, the DNA is TGCGCCAGCAGCTTGCTAGTCGGACAGGGGATAGATGGCTACACCTTC.